One and the same sample provided the 26 T cell receptor beta chains below, sequenced in a study of beta chain features in type 1 diabetes. Notes on the study in general: Among patients with Type 1 diabetes, TCRB CDR3s were moderately but significantly shorter in every one of the four CD4+ subsets.

These receptors have no identified antigens. The entirety of the isolated RNA underwent reverse transcription, so expressed TCRB transcripts were sequenced. The assay was immunoSEQ multiplex PCR, and TCRdb's table has in-frame clones only and misses some. This repertoire shows 300,000 to 400,000 clones, roughly 13% found once; its top ten account for approximately 0.016%. The sample was naive CD4+ T cells from blood. The receptors were sampled from a woman aged 18-35 years with type 1 diabetes.

This clone has a handful of counts. This chain connects TRBV7-2 to TRBJ2-3; TRBD1 is a possible D gene (6 bases). Germline loops: CDR1 SGHTA, CDR2 FQGNSA. CDR3 length equals 14 residues. V lost 5 bases and J lost 2, with 11 bases in between. This CDR3 is CASSQGGVTDTQYF. The CDR3 nucleotides are TGTGCCAGCAGCCAAGGGGGTGTCACAGATACGCAGTATTTT.

This clone was seen more than once but under ten times. The rearrangement uses TRBV7-8 and TRBJ2-4; D gene uncertain. This CDR3 region has 16 residues. The germline V gene has CDR1 SGHVS and CDR2 FQNEAQ. Trimming took off 3 bases at V and 0 bases at J, with 12 bases between the two ends. CDR3 sequence reads: CASSFSPRLAKNIQYF. CDR3 nucleotide sequence: TGTGCCAGCAGCTTTAGCCCCCGATTAGCCAAAAACATTCAGTACTTC.

This clone occurred a few times. The V gene is TRBV7-9, the J gene TRBJ1-1; 7 bases match TRBD1. CDR1 and CDR2 from the germline V gene are SEHNR and FQNEAQ (reference sequence). The CDR3 runs to 14 residues. Trimming cost V 5 bases and J 4 bases; bases outside gene matches: 7. For the CDR3, the DNA is TGTGCCAGCAGCAGCAGGGGGTCCGCCACTGAAGCTTTCTTT. Residues: CASSSRGSATEAFF.

For this clone: The junction differs from germline at one of its ends, possibly a read error. The chain uses TRBV5-1 and TRBJ1-2; 9 bases match TRBD1. CDR1 is SGHRS and CDR2 is YFSETQ in the germline V gene. The CDR3 loop spans 17 amino acids. CDR3 region: CASSLGQGGTGVYGYTF. The DNA of the CDR3 is TGCGCCAGCAGTTTGGGACAGGGAGGAACGGGCGTCTATGGCTACACCTTC.

This chain links TRBV7-7 with TRBJ1-1; D ambiguous. Germline-derived CDR1 and CDR2 are SSHAT and FNYEAQ (reference sequence). Trimming stripped 1 base from V and 1 base from J, with 4 bases between. CDR3 length: 13 residues. The CDR3 nucleotides are TGTGCCAGCAGCTTAGACACGAACACTGAAGCTTTCTTT. It is translated as CASSLDTNTEAFF.

V is TRBV30 and J is TRBJ2-1; D is undetermined. The germline V gene encodes CDR1 GTSNPN and CDR2 SVGIG (reference sequence). V lost 2 bases, J lost 6 bases, and 17 bases lay in between. The CDR3 covers 15 residues. The CDR3 region is CAWSLMVYAANEQFF. The CDR3 region has the DNA TGTGCCTGGAGTCTCATGGTGTACGCGGCCAATGAGCAGTTCTTC.

The chain recombines TRBV7-3 with TRBJ2-1, with a tentative D call TRBD2 (5 bases). From germline, CDR1 is SGHTA and CDR2 FQGTGA. The CDR3 covers 15 residues. Trimming removed 0 bases from V and 7 bases from J, with 13 bases in between. Written as DNA, the CDR3 is TGTGCCAGCAGCTTAACGTCTGGAGGCAAAAATGAGCAGTTCTTC. Translation: CASSLTSGGKNEQFF. Full variable domain (remainder filled in from reference TRBV7-3 and TRBJ2-1): GAGVSQTPSNKVTEKGKYVELRCDPISGHTALYWYRQSLGQGPEFLIYFQGTGAADDSGLPNDRFFAVRPEGSVSTLKIQRTERGDSAVYLCASSLTSGGKNEQFFGPGTRLTVL.

This clone occurred a few times. The rearrangement links TRBV6-5 to TRBJ1-1; D gene unclear. Germline values: CDR1 MNHEY, CDR2 SVGAGI. With 4 bases removed from V and 1 base from J, the gap between germline ends came to 7 bases. This CDR3 is 13 amino acids long. CDR3 sequence (DNA): TGTGCCAGCAGTTTCGGGAAGAACACTGAAGCTTTCTTT. It translates to CASSFGKNTEAFF.

J is TRBJ2-7 and V is TRBV10-3; tentative D call: TRBD2 (5 bases). CDR1 ENHRY and CDR2 SYGVKD come from the germline V gene. This CDR3 has 13 residues. Trimming pared 4 bases from V and 0 bases from J, leaving 7 bases between. The CDR3: CAISAGGSYEQYV. CDR3 coding DNA: TGTGCCATCAGTGCTGGAGGCTCCTACGAGCAGTACGTC.

The rearrangement links TRBV30 to TRBJ1-1; no firm D call. V lost 3 bases and J 0 bases, leaving 14 bases between the germline ends. There are 15 residues in the CDR3. Per the germline V gene, CDR1 is GTSNPN and CDR2 is SVGIG (reference sequence). CDR3 coding DNA: TGTGCCTGGAGAGCGGGAGTTAATATGAACACTGAAGCTTTCTTT. Protein: CAWRAGVNMNTEAFF.

This clone was seen a few times. CDR3 sequence (DNA): TGTGCCAGCAGCCATCGACTAGCGGGAGCCGGGGAGCTGTTTTTT. Protein sequence: CASSHRLAGAGELFF. The rearrangement uses TRBV7-9 and TRBJ2-2; TRBD2 aligns across 12 bases. CDR3 length equals 15 residues. CDR1 is SEHNR, CDR2 FQNEAQ, per germline (reference sequence). Unmatched junction bases numbered 4, after V lost 5 bases and J lost 6 bases.

Only a few counts were recorded for this clone. J is TRBJ1-2 and V is TRBV11-2; 9 bases fit TRBD1. CDR3 length: 15 residues. CDR1 is SGHAT, CDR2 FQNNGV, per germline. Unmatched junction bases numbered 5, after V lost 1 base and J lost 5 bases. This chain's CDR3 is CASSLGMGQGYGYTF. CDR3 nucleotides: TGTGCCAGCAGCTTAGGGATGGGACAGGGATATGGCTACACCTTC.

The rearrangement uses TRBV5-6 and TRBJ2-1; D may be TRBD2 (5 bases). The CDR3 totals 13 residues. Trimming left V 5 bases short and J 9 bases short, with 15 bases between. The germline V gene encodes CDR1 SGHDT and CDR2 YYEEEE. The CDR3 spells CASRRTGSGEQFF. In nucleotides, the CDR3 is TGTGCCAGCAGGCGGACTGGATCTGGTGAGCAGTTCTTC.

This clone has only a few counts. Other DNA sequences in this sample translate to the same CDR3. The chain couples TRBV18 to TRBJ1-2, with TRBD1 matching over 10 bases. The CDR3 sequence is 14 residues long. The V gene's germline CDR1 is KGHSH and CDR2 LQKENI. With 0 bases clipped from V and 8 bases from J, the junction kept 3 bases outside the gene matches. The CDR3 sequence is CASSPPGQGYGYTF. The DNA for the CDR3 is TGTGCCAGCTCACCACCGGGACAGGGGTACGGCTACACCTTC.

The genes are TRBV4-3 and TRBJ2-2, with a tentative D call TRBD2 (6 bases). V shed 1 base and J shed 2 bases, with 11 bases lying between them. This CDR3 spans 16 amino acids. Germline values: CDR1 LGHNA, CDR2 YSLEER. CDR3 nucleotide sequence: TGCGCCAGCAGCCAAGGAAGAGCGGGTAACACCGGGGAGCTGTTTTTT. It yields the protein CASSQGRAGNTGELFF.

The V call is TRBV6-6, the J call TRBJ2-5, with 11 bases aligning to TRBD2. Looked up from germline, CDR1 is MNHNY and CDR2 is SVGAGI (reference sequence). Unmatched junction bases numbered 9, after V lost 5 bases and J lost 7 bases. The CDR3 is made up of 15 amino acids. The DNA for the CDR3 is TGTGCCAGCAGTCAACTAGCGGGAGTCGGAGGGACCCAGTACTTC. Translated: CASSQLAGVGGTQYF.

The CDR3 DNA is TGTGCCAGCAGTTCGGCGGGACAGCCCCAGCATTTT. It translates to CASSSAGQPQHF. This chain uses TRBV28 with TRBJ1-5; D not certain. V lost 4 bases and J 7 bases, leaving 8 bases between the germline ends. Looked up from germline, CDR1 is MDHEN and CDR2 is SYDVKM. There are 12 residues in the CDR3.

The table lists this clone with a few counts. The chain is built from TRBV20-1 and TRBJ1-5; D not certain. The CDR3 has 10 residues. V dropped 3 bases and J dropped 11 bases, with 8 bases sitting between them. In germline, CDR1 is DFQATT, CDR2 SNEGSKA (reference sequence). The chain's CDR3 is CSASTIAQHF. The CDR3 region has the DNA TGCAGTGCTAGTACCATAGCCCAGCATTTT.

The gene calls are TRBV6-1 and TRBJ2-5; 10 nucleotides align to TRBD2. Germline CDR1 reads MNHNS; CDR2 reads SASEGT. This CDR3 has 15 residues. V shed 6 bases, J shed 4 bases, and the junction held 8 bases outside the gene matches. The chain's CDR3 is CASRVIAGGLETQYF. The DNA of the CDR3 is TGTGCCAGCAGGGTTATAGCGGGAGGTTTAGAGACCCAGTACTTC.

This clone appeared a few times. The rearrangement uses TRBV29-1 and TRBJ2-2, with D perhaps TRBD1 (6 bases). The CDR3 loop spans 14 amino acids. V gave up 7 bases and J gave up 1 base, with 13 bases separating them. The V gene's germline CDR1 is SQVTM and CDR2 ANQGSEA. The CDR3 nucleotides are TGCAGCGCGGCCGGGACACAGAACACCGGGGAGCTGTTTTTT. Its translation is CSAAGTQNTGELFF.

Here the CDR3 DNA reads TGCAGCGTTGAAGATTGGGCATCCTACGAGCAGTACTTC. Its protein product is CSVEDWASYEQYF. The chain has TRBV29-1 and TRBJ2-7; D call uncertain. V dropped 0 bases and J dropped 1 base, with 7 bases sitting between them. CDR1 is SQVTM and CDR2 is ANQGSEA in the germline V gene. This CDR3 is built from 13 residues.

There are a few counts of this clone. The chain is built from TRBV25-1 and TRBJ2-1; D is unclear. The germline CDR1 and CDR2 sequences are MGHDK and SYGVNS. The V end lost 1 base, the J end lost 3 bases, and 10 bases lay between the germline ends. The CDR3 is 15 residues long. CDR3 amino acids: CASSESLQFYNEQFF. CDR3 nucleotide sequence: TGTGCCAGCAGTGAATCCCTCCAGTTCTACAATGAGCAGTTCTTC.

This sequence joins TRBV5-8 and TRBJ2-1; a possible D gene is TRBD2 (6 bases). Germline V gives CDR1 SGHTS, CDR2 YDEGEE. V lost 2 bases and J 11 bases, leaving 17 bases between the germline ends. The CDR3 runs to 14 residues. This CDR3 is CASSFPIMGLQQFF. The CDR3 DNA is TGTGCCAGCAGCTTCCCTATAATGGGACTCCAGCAGTTCTTC.

Only a few counts were recorded for this clone. V gene TRBV11-3 combines with J gene TRBJ2-5, with unresolved D. CDR1 is SGHNT, CDR2 YENEEA, per germline. Trimming removed 5 bases at V and 5 bases at J, with 9 bases between. The CDR3 consists of 12 residues. As DNA, the CDR3 is TGTGCCAGCAGCGCCCCCGGGGAGACCCAGTACTTC. It is translated as CASSAPGETQYF. The whole variable domain, remainder taken from reference TRBV11-3 and TRBJ2-5, is EAGVVQSPRYKIIEKKQPVAFWCNPISGHNTLYWYLQNLGQGPELLIRYENEEAVDDSQLPKDRFSAERLKGVDSTLKIQPAELGDSAVYLCASSAPGETQYFGPGTRLLVL.

Only a few counts were recorded for this clone. The genes are TRBV19 and TRBJ2-5; perhaps TRBD1 as D (6 bases). V was trimmed by 5 bases and J by 1 base, leaving 11 bases between them. Germline loops: CDR1 LNHDA, CDR2 SQIVND (reference sequence). CDR3 length: 14 residues. For the CDR3, the DNA is TGTGCCAGTAGTGTCAGGGGATTCCAAGAGACCCAGTACTTC. Amino acid sequence: CASSVRGFQETQYF.

This clone was recorded a few times. The J gene is TRBJ2-5, the V gene TRBV7-9; 8 bases map to TRBD1. CDR3 length: 13 amino acids. Germline CDR1 reads SEHNR; CDR2 reads FQNEAQ (reference sequence). Trimming took 5 bases from V and 5 from J; bases not matched to a gene: 4. As DNA, the CDR3 is TGTGCCAGCAGCGGACAGGGTTCGGAGACCCAGTACTTC. Translating it yields CASSGQGSETQYF. Full variable domain (outside the CDR3, taken from reference TRBV7-9 and TRBJ2-5): DTGVSQNPRHKITKRGQNVTFRCDPISEHNRLYWYRQTLGQGPEFLTYFQNEAQLEKSRLLSDRFSAERPKGSFSTLEIQRTEQGDSAMYLCASSGQGSETQYFGPGTRLLVL.